The entry below describes one T cell receptor (beta chain). These data belong to a study of shared clonotypes between healthy human individuals. Study context: Researchers drew samples from a couple of women and a few men aged 18 to 49.

Germline V gives CDR1 SEHNR, CDR2 FQNEAQ (reference sequence). CDR3 size: 14 residues. V was shortened by 8 bases and J by 4 bases, with 14 bases between the two germline ends. At the deep level, the assay was run. Researchers divided each subset's genomic DNA evenly across several immunoSEQ plates. In the sorted-subset replicate PCRs, approximately 200 ng DNA, 25,000 to 30,000 T cell genomes, was used. Profiled with immunoSEQ multiplex PCR; TCRdb holds only in-frame clones, not every one. The table lists roughly 760,000 clones, around 74% of them singletons. The chain couples TRBV7-9 to TRBJ1-4; tentatively, D is TRBD1 (6 bases). The sequenced sample consisted of memory CD4+ T cells sorted from blood. The subset denotes: CD45RA-negative fraction. The receptor was derived from a woman under 40 in good health. CDR3 sequence reads: CASHEGGGNEKLFF. The CDR3 bases are TGTGCCAGCCACGAGGGAGGGGGTAATGAAAAACTGTTTTTT.